This T cell receptor (beta chain) stems from a study of identical twins. A universal primer site arose from template switching, and cDNA bore unique molecular identifiers. MiXCR was run by TCRdb on the 5' RACE reads, yielding one entry per CDR3 protein. The table has 600,000 to 850,000 distinct CDR3 sequences, 15% to 20% seen once; the top ten hold around 12%. This clonotype has ten or more counts. This CDR3 region has 10 residues. V was pared by 3 bases and J by 8 bases, with 1 base between. CDR1 is SGHTA and CDR2 is FQGNSA in the germline V gene. These same data were also listed under a study on T cells expressing NK-cell markers. As that report states: Also leading the CD3+CD56-NKG2C+ fraction in a handful of donors were these clonotypes.

This chain links TRBV7-2 with TRBJ2-2; D ambiguous. Material: PBMCs. The sequence derives from a woman aged 18-30 years in good health. CDR3 in DNA: TGTGCCAGCAGCTTTGGGGAGCTGTTTTTT. Translation: CASSFGELFF.